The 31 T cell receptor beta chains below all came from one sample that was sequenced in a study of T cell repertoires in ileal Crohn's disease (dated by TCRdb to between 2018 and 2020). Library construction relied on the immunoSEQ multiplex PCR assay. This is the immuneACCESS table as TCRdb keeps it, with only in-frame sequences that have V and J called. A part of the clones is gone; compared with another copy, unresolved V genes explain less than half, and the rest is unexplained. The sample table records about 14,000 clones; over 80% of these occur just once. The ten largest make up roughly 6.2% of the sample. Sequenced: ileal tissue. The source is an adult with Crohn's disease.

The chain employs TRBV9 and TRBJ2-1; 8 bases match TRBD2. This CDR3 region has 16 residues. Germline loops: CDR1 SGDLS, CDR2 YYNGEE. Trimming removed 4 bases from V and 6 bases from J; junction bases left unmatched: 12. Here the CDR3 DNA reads TGTGCCAGCAGCCTATCGGGACTAGTTAGCGCCAATGAGCAGTTCTTC. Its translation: CASSLSGLVSANEQFF.

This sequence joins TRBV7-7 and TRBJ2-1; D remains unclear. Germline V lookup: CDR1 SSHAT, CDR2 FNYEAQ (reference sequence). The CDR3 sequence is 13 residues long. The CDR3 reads CASSTSVYNEQFF. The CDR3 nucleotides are TGTGCTAGCTCCACTTCGGTCTACAATGAGCAGTTCTTC.

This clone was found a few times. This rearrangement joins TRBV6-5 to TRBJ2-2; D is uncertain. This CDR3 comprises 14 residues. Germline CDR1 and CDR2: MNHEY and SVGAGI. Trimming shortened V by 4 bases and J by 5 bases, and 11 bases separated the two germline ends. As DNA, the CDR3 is TGTGCCAGCAGTTCCCTTGTCCGGACCGGGGAGCTGTTTTTT. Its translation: CASSSLVRTGELFF.

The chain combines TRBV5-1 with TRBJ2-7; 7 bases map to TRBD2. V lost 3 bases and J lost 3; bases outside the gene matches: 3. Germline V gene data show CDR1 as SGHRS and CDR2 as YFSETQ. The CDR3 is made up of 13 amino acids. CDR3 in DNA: TGCGCCAGCAGCTGGGGGGGAGGCTACGAGCAGTACTTC. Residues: CASSWGGGYEQYF.

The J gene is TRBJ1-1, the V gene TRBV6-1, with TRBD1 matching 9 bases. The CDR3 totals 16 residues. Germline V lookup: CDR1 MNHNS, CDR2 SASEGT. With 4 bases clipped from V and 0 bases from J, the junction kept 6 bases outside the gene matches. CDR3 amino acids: CASSARGTGMNTEAFF. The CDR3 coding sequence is TGTGCCAGCAGTGCCCGGGGGACAGGGATGAACACTGAAGCTTTCTTT.

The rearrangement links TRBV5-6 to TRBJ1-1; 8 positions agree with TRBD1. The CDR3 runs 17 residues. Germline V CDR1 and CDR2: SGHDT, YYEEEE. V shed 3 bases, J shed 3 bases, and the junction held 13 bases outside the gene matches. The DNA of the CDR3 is TGTGCCAGCAGCTCCAGGGGGCGCGGAGGTAGGGACACTGAAGCTTTCTTT. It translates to CASSSRGRGGRDTEAFF. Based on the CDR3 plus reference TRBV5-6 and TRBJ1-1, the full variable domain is DAGVTQSPTHLIKTRGQQVTLRCSPKSGHDTVSWYQQALGQGPQFIFQYYEEEERQRGNFPDRFSGHQFPNYSSELNVNALLLGDSALYLCASSSRGRGGRDTEAFFGQGTRLTVV.

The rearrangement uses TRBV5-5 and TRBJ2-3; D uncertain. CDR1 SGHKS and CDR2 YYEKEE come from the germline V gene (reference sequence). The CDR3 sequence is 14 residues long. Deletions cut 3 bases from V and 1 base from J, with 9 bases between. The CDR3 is CASSSLDGTDTQYF. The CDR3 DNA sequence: TGTGCCAGCAGCTCGCTAGATGGCACAGATACGCAGTATTTT.

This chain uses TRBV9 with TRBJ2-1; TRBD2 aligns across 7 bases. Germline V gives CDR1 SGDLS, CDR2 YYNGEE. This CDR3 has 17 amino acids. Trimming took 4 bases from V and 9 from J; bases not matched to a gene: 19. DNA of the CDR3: TGTGCCAGCAGCCCTTCTCTGGGGAGGGCCGCGAACGGTGAGCAGTTCTTC. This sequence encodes CASSPSLGRAANGEQFF.

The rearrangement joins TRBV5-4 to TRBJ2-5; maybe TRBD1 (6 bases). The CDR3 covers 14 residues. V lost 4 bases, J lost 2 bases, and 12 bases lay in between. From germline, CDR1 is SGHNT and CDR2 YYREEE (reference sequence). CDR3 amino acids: CASSTGQIQETQYF. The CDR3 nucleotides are TGTGCCAGCAGCACCGGACAGATACAAGAGACCCAGTACTTC.

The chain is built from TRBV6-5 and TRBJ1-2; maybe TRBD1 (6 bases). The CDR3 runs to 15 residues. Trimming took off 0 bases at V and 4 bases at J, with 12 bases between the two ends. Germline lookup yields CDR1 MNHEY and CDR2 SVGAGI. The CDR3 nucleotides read TGTGCCAGCAGTTACTCTGGGGGCTGGAGCTATGGCTACACCTTC. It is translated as CASSYSGGWSYGYTF.

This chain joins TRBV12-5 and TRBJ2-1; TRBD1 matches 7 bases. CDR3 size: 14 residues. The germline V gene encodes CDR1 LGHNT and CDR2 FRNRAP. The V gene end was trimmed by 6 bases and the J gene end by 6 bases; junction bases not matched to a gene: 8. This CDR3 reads CASGFRDSLNEQFF. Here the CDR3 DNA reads TGTGCTAGTGGCTTCCGGGACAGCCTCAATGAGCAGTTCTTC.

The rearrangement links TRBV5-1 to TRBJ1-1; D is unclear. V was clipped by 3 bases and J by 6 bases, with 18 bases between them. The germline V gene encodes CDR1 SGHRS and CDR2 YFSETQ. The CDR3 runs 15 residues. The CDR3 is CASSYYSAGSAEAFF. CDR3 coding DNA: TGCGCCAGCAGCTACTACTCTGCGGGGAGCGCTGAAGCTTTCTTT. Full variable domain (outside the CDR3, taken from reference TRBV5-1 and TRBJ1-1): KAGVTQTPRYLIKTRGQQVTLSCSPISGHRSVSWYQQTPGQGLQFLFEYFSETQRNKGNFPGRFSGRQFSNSRSEMNVSTLELGDSALYLCASSYYSAGSAEAFFGQGTRLTVV.

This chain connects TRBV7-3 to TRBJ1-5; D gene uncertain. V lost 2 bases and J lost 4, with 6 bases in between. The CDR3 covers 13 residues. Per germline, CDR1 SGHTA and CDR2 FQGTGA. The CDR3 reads CASSLGPNQPQHF. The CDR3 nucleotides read TGTGCCAGCAGCTTAGGCCCTAATCAGCCCCAGCATTTT.

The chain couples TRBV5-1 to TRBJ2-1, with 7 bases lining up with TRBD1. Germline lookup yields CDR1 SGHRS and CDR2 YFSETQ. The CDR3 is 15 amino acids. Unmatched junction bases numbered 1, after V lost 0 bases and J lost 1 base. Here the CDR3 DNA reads TGCGCCAGCAGCTTGGAGGGGGCGTCCTACAATGAGCAGTTCTTC. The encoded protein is CASSLEGASYNEQFF.

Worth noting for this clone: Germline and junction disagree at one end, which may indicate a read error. The DNA of the CDR3 is TGCGGCAGCCGCAACTCGAACACTGAAGCTTTCTTT. Its protein product is CGSRNSNTEAFF. The V call is TRBV7-2, the J call TRBJ1-1; D ambiguous. Germline V gene sequence: CDR1 SGHTA, CDR2 FQGNSA. CDR3 length: 12 amino acids.

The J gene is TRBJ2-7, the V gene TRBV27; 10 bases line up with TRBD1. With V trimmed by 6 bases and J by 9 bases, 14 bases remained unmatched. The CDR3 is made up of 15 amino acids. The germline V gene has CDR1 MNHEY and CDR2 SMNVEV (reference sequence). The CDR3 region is CASRSSGTGDPGQYF. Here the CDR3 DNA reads TGTGCCAGCAGGAGCTCCGGGACAGGGGACCCCGGGCAGTACTTC.

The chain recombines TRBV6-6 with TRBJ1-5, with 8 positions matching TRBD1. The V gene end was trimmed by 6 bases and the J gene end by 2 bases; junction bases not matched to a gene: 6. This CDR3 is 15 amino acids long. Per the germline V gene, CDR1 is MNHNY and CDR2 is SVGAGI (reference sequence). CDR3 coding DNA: TGTGCCAGCAGCCTGGACAGGGACGGCAATCAGCCCCAGCATTTT. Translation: CASSLDRDGNQPQHF.

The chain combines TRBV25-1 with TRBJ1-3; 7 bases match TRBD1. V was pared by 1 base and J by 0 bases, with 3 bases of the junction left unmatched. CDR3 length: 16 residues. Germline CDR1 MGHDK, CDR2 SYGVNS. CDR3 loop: CASSESDRYSGNTIYF. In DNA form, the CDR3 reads TGTGCCAGCAGTGAATCGGACAGGTACTCTGGAAACACCATATATTTT.

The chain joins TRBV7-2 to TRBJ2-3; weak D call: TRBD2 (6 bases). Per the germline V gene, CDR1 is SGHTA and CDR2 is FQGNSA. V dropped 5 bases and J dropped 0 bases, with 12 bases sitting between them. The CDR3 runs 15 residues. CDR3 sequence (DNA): TGTGCCAGCAGCATGGACTATACTAGCACAGATACGCAGTATTTT. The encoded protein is CASSMDYTSTDTQYF.

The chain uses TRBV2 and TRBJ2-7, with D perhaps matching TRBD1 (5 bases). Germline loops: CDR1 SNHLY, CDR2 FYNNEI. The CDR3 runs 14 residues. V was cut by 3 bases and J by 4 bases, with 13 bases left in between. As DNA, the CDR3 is TGTGCCAGCAGTGATGTAGGGGCGTCTTACGAGCAGTACTTC. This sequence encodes CASSDVGASYEQYF.

CDR3 amino acids: CASSITSGGAILNEQFF. CDR3 coding DNA: TGCGCCAGCTCTATAACTAGCGGGGGGGCAATCTTAAATGAGCAGTTCTTC. V and J are TRBV10-2 and TRBJ2-1, with 13 nucleotides matching TRBD2. The CDR3 has 17 amino acids. The trim removed 8 bases at V and 7 bases at J, leaving 14 bases unmatched. CDR1 is WSHSY, CDR2 SAAADI, per germline.

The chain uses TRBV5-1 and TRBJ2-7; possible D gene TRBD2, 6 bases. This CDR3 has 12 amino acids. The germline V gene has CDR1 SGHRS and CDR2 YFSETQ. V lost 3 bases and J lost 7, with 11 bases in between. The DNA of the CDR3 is TGCGCCAGCAGCTCGGCCGGAGGGGAGCAGTACTTC. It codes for CASSSAGGEQYF.

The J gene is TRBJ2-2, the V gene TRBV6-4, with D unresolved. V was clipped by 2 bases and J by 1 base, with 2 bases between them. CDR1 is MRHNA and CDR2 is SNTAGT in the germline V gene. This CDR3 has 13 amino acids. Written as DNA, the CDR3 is TGTGCCAGCAGTGACCGGAACACCGGGGAGCTGTTTTTT. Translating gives CASSDRNTGELFF.

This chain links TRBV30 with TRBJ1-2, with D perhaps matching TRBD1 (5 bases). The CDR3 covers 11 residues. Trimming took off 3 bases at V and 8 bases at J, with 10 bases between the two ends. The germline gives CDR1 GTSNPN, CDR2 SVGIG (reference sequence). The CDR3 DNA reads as TGTGCCTGGAGAGGGGTTCGGGGCTACACCTTC. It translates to CAWRGVRGYTF.

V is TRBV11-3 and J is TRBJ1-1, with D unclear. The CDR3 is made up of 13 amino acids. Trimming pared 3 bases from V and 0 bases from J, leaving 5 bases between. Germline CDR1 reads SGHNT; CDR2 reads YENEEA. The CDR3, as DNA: TGTGCCAGCAGCTTCGAGCTGAACACTGAAGCTTTCTTT. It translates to CASSFELNTEAFF.

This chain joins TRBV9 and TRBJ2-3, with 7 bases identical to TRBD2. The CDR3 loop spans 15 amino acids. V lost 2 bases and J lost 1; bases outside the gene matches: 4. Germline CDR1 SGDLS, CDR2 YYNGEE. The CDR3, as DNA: TGTGCCAGCAGCGTCACTAGCGAAGGCACAGATACGCAGTATTTT. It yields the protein CASSVTSEGTDTQYF.

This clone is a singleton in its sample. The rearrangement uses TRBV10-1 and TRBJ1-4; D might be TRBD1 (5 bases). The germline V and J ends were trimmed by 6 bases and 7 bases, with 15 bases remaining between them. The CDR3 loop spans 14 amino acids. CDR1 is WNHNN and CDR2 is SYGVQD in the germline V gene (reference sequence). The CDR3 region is CASSLGGEGEKLFF. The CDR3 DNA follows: TGCGCCAGCAGCCTAGGAGGGGAGGGTGAAAAACTGTTTTTT.

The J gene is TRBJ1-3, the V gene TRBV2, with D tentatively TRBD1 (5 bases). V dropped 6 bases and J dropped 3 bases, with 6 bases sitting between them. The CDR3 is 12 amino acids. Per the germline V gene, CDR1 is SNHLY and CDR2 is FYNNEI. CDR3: CASRGLGNTIYF. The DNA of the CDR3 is TGTGCCAGCAGGGGACTTGGAAACACCATATATTTT.

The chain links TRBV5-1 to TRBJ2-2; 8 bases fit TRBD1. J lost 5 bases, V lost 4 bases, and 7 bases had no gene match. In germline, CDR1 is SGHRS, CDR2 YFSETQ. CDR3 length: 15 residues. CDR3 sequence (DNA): TGCGCCAGCAGCCCAGGGGGCGCCCCGACCGGGGAGCTGTTTTTT. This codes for CASSPGGAPTGELFF.

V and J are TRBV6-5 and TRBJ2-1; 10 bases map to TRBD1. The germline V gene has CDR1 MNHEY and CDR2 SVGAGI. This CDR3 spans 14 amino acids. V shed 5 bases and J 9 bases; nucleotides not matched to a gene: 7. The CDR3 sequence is CASSQDRGTSEQFF. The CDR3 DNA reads TGTGCCAGCAGTCAGGACAGGGGGACGAGTGAGCAGTTCTTC.

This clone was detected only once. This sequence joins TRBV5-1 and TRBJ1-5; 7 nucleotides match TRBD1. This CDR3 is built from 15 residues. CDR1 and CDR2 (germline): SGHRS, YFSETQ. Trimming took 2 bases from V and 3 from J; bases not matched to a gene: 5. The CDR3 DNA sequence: TGCGCCAGCAGCTTCGAGACAGGGCCCAATCAGCCCCAGCATTTT. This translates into CASSFETGPNQPQHF.